A single sample is the source of the 25 T cell receptor beta chains below, sequenced in a study of blood T cell repertoires in COVID-19. Profiled with immunoSEQ multiplex PCR; TCRdb holds only in-frame clones, not every one. The table records a few hundred thousand clones, about 90% of them present only once. Sequencing was done on a sample of PBMCs or T cells enriched from blood (not recorded which). The receptors stem from a woman aged 45-65 years with acute COVID-19.

J is TRBJ2-3 and V is TRBV19, with 8 bases that match TRBD2. Germline V gene sequence: CDR1 LNHDA, CDR2 SQIVND (reference sequence). The CDR3 runs to 16 residues. J gave up 2 bases and V 5 bases, and 9 bases lay outside the gene matches. The CDR3 DNA reads as TGTGCCAGTAGTCTAGCGGGCGGGTCTCCCACAGATACGCAGTATTTT. Amino acid sequence: CASSLAGGSPTDTQYF.

The chain carries TRBV19 and TRBJ1-2; TRBD1 matches 8 bases. The germline gives CDR1 LNHDA, CDR2 SQIVND (reference sequence). The CDR3 sequence is 14 residues long. Trimming cost V 4 bases and J 6 bases; bases outside gene matches: 7. This CDR3 is CASSTPTDRDGYTF. The CDR3 nucleotides are TGTGCCAGTAGTACCCCCACGGACAGGGATGGCTACACCTTC.

V and J are TRBV28 and TRBJ1-5; the match to TRBD1 covers 9 bases. Germline V gene data show CDR1 as MDHEN and CDR2 as SYDVKM. The CDR3 has 17 residues. V trimming: 5 bases; J trimming: 5 bases; junction bases outside the gene matches: 13. CDR3 loop: CASSPGGTGRNYQPQHF. DNA for the CDR3: TGTGCCAGCAGTCCCGGGGGGACAGGGAGGAACTATCAGCCCCAGCATTTT.

This clone has only a few counts. CDR3 nucleotides: TGTGCCATCAACCAGGGCAACACTGAAGCTTTCTTT. It specifies CAINQGNTEAFF. J is TRBJ1-1 and V is TRBV10-3; a weak D match, TRBD1 (5 bases). Trimming removed 7 bases from V and 2 bases from J, with 8 bases in between. The CDR3 is 12 residues long. Germline V gene lookup returns CDR1 ENHRY and CDR2 SYGVKD.

The gene calls are TRBV3-1 (or the pseudogene TRBV3-2) and TRBJ2-3; possible D gene TRBD1, 6 bases. CDR3 length equals 14 residues. In germline, CDR1 is LGHDT, CDR2 YNNKEL (reference sequence). V was clipped by 3 bases and J by 3 bases, with 10 bases between them. CDR3 nucleotides: TGTGCCAGCAGCCAGAACCAGGGGACAGATACGCAGTATTTT. Protein: CASSQNQGTDTQYF.

The chain joins TRBV9 to TRBJ1-1; D call uncertain. Germline CDR1 SGDLS, CDR2 YYNGEE. The germline V and J ends were trimmed by 0 bases and 6 bases, with 6 bases remaining between them. This CDR3 is built from 12 residues. The CDR3 loop reads CASSVDGSEAFF. The CDR3 DNA follows: TGTGCCAGCAGCGTAGACGGTTCTGAAGCTTTCTTT.

The chain has TRBV9 and TRBJ2-1; 9 bases are shared with TRBD2. V shed 4 bases and J 4 bases; nucleotides not matched to a gene: 6. The CDR3 runs 15 residues. The germline V gene encodes CDR1 SGDLS and CDR2 YYNGEE. CDR3 amino acids: CASSTRLAAYNEQFF. Here the CDR3 DNA reads TGTGCCAGCAGCACCCGACTAGCGGCATACAATGAGCAGTTCTTC.

The chain carries TRBV4-2 and TRBJ2-7, with 8 bases that match TRBD2. Trimming took 0 bases from V and 2 from J; bases not matched to a gene: 6. Germline V gives CDR1 LGHNA, CDR2 YNFKEQ. The CDR3 is 16 residues long. The CDR3 DNA reads TGTGCCAGCAGCCAAGATGGTAGCGGGGCCGCCTACGAGCAGTACTTC. Protein sequence: CASSQDGSGAAYEQYF.

The chain employs TRBV5-5 and TRBJ1-1; 8 nucleotides align to TRBD1. The trim removed 4 bases at V and 5 bases at J, leaving 13 bases unmatched. The germline CDR1 and CDR2 sequences are SGHKS and YYEKEE (reference sequence). This CDR3 comprises 16 residues. The CDR3, as DNA: TGTGCCAGCAGCCCGTTGCCGCAGGGGGCGTTTACTGAAGCTTTCTTT. It specifies CASSPLPQGAFTEAFF.

The rearrangement joins TRBV4-3 to TRBJ2-5; 7 bases are a match to TRBD1. CDR3 length: 16 residues. After removal of 4 bases from V and 0 bases from J, the junction contained 8 bases not matched to a gene. CDR1 is LGHNA, CDR2 YSLEER, per germline. CDR3: CASSPRTTGYQETQYF. The CDR3, as DNA: TGCGCCAGCAGCCCTCGCACGACAGGGTACCAAGAGACCCAGTACTTC.

The genes are TRBV7-3 and TRBJ2-5; 7 bases align to TRBD2. Trimming cost V 5 bases and J 3 bases; bases outside gene matches: 9. The CDR3 runs 15 residues. Germline lookup yields CDR1 SGHTA and CDR2 FQGTGA. The chain's CDR3 is CASSPGSAGKETQYF. In nucleotides, the CDR3 is TGTGCCAGCAGCCCGGGCTCAGCGGGAAAAGAGACCCAGTACTTC.

CDR3 region: CASSYSAGTVETQYF. The CDR3 DNA sequence: TGTGCCAGCAGTTACTCGGCTGGGACAGTAGAGACCCAGTACTTC. This sequence joins TRBV6-2 or TRBV6-3 and TRBJ2-5; 7 nucleotides align to TRBD1. The germline V gene has CDR1 MNHEY and CDR2 SVGEGT. The junction had 5 bases not matched to a gene; V was cut back by 0 bases and J by 4 bases. The CDR3 runs 15 residues.

This chain uses TRBV7-2 with TRBJ2-7, with 8 nucleotides matching TRBD2. From germline, CDR1 is SGHTA and CDR2 FQGNSA. J was trimmed by 2 bases and V by 5 bases; bases with no gene match: 14. The CDR3 extends over 17 amino acids. The CDR3: CASSPGSGTSGTYEQYF. The CDR3 DNA reads as TGTGCCAGCAGCCCAGGATCCGGGACTAGTGGGACCTACGAGCAGTACTTC.

This clone has just a few counts. The rearrangement joins TRBV10-1 to TRBJ1-5; D call uncertain. The ends were cut back, 8 bases at V and 5 bases at J, with 19 bases in the middle. The CDR3 covers 15 residues. Looked up from germline, CDR1 is WNHNN and CDR2 is SYGVQD (reference sequence). This chain's CDR3 is CASLVCENEDQPQHF. The CDR3 bases are TGCGCCAGCCTAGTTTGTGAGAACGAGGATCAGCCCCAGCATTTT.

This chain connects TRBV7-9 to TRBJ1-1; 8 bases map to TRBD1. Germline CDR1 is SEHNR and CDR2 is FQNEAQ (reference sequence). The CDR3 spans 14 residues. The junction had 7 bases not matched to a gene; V was cut back by 5 bases and J by 5 bases. CDR3 nucleotides: TGTGCCAGCAGCCCGAGGACAGGGTGGACTGAAGCTTTCTTT. It translates to CASSPRTGWTEAFF. The full variable domain, with the rest looked up from reference TRBV7-9 and TRBJ1-1, is DTGVSQNPRHKITKRGQNVTFRCDPISEHNRLYWYRQTLGQGPEFLTYFQNEAQLEKSRLLSDRFSAERPKGSFSTLEIQRTEQGDSAMYLCASSPRTGWTEAFFGQGTRLTVV.

The V gene is TRBV29-1, the J gene TRBJ2-7; possible D gene TRBD1, 6 bases. The CDR3 has 14 amino acids. Trimming took 6 bases from V and 2 from J, leaving 17 bases between them. In germline, CDR1 is SQVTM, CDR2 ANQGSEA. The CDR3: CSVATGFAPYEQYF. The CDR3 DNA sequence: TGCAGCGTCGCAACAGGGTTTGCTCCCTACGAGCAGTACTTC.

The chain has TRBV28 and TRBJ2-3; D possibly corresponds to TRBD2 (6 bases). Germline V lookup: CDR1 MDHEN, CDR2 SYDVKM. This CDR3 contains 15 residues. Trimming took 4 bases from V and 2 from J, leaving 13 bases between them. The CDR3: CASSSRLGLTDTQYF. The DNA for the CDR3 is TGTGCCAGCAGTTCTCGACTAGGGCTCACAGATACGCAGTATTTT. Filled out from reference TRBV28 and TRBJ2-3, the complete variable domain reads DVKVTQSSRYLVKRTGEKVFLECVQDMDHENMFWYRQDPGLGLRLIYFSYDVKMKEKGDIPEGYSVSREKKERFSLILESASTNQTSMYLCASSSRLGLTDTQYFGPGTRLTVL.

The chain is built from TRBV24-1 and TRBJ2-3; 9 bases fit TRBD2. The CDR3 is 15 residues long. Losses at the gene ends were 6 bases for V and 2 bases for J; bases not matched to a gene: 5. Germline V gives CDR1 KGHDR, CDR2 SFDVKD. The CDR3 DNA sequence: TGTGCCACCAGTCAACGCGGGAGGGACACAGATACGCAGTATTTT. It is translated as CATSQRGRDTDTQYF.

The gene calls are TRBV13 and TRBJ2-2; 12 bases fit TRBD2. The V segment lost 5 bases and the J segment 5 bases; nucleotides outside the gene matches: 9. The CDR3 has 17 amino acids. Germline V CDR1 and CDR2: PRHDT, FYEKMQ (reference sequence). The CDR3 coding sequence is TGTGCCAGCAGCAGCACAGGACTAGCGGGGAGGACCGGGGAGCTGTTTTTT. It is translated as CASSSTGLAGRTGELFF.

The rearrangement joins TRBV6-6 to TRBJ1-4; the D is unclear. Germline CDR1 MNHNY, CDR2 SVGAGI (reference sequence). V lost 11 bases, J lost 8 bases, and 18 bases lay in between. The CDR3 is 13 residues long. The CDR3 DNA is TGTGCCTCCGCGGTAGGGCGGGAAGAAAAACTGTTTTTT. Protein: CASAVGREEKLFF.

The rearrangement links TRBV19 to TRBJ2-1; 10 nucleotides line up with TRBD2. Germline V CDR1 and CDR2: LNHDA, SQIVND (reference sequence). The CDR3 runs to 15 residues. V dropped 5 bases and J dropped 4; count of bases not matched to a gene: 5. CDR3 DNA: TGTGCCAGTAGTCGTCCTAGCGGGGGTTACAATGAGCAGTTCTTC. It yields the protein CASSRPSGGYNEQFF.

The chain employs TRBV19 and TRBJ2-1; TRBD1 agrees at 7 bases. Germline V lookup: CDR1 LNHDA, CDR2 SQIVND (reference sequence). V was clipped by 7 bases and J by 7 bases; unmatched bases: 13. This CDR3 is 15 amino acids long. In nucleotides, the CDR3 is TGTGCCAGTACGTCGGTGAAGGGGGCCAGGAATGAGCAGTTCTTC. This sequence encodes CASTSVKGARNEQFF.

The rearrangement links TRBV28 to TRBJ2-5; the match to TRBD2 covers 7 bases. CDR1 is MDHEN, CDR2 SYDVKM, per germline. The CDR3 covers 14 residues. V shed 2 bases and J 3 bases; nucleotides not matched to a gene: 3. CDR3 region: CASSLPSGEETQYF. The CDR3 nucleotides read TGTGCCAGCAGTTTACCTAGCGGAGAAGAGACCCAGTACTTC.

The chain uses TRBV28 and TRBJ2-3; 10 bases are a match to TRBD2. This CDR3 has 15 amino acids. V was pared by 2 bases and J by 2 bases, with 1 base of the junction left unmatched. CDR1 MDHEN and CDR2 SYDVKM come from the germline V gene. CDR3 sequence (DNA): TGTGCCAGCAGTTTAGGGACTAGCGACACAGATACGCAGTATTTT. This sequence encodes CASSLGTSDTDTQYF.

This clone was counted once. V gene TRBV19 combines with J gene TRBJ1-4; D unclear. The germline gives CDR1 LNHDA, CDR2 SQIVND (reference sequence). V was trimmed by 3 bases and J by 6 bases, leaving 8 bases between them. The CDR3 contains 13 residues. The CDR3, as DNA: TGTGCCAGTAGTATTATGGCGGATGAAAAACTGTTTTTT. Protein: CASSIMADEKLFF.